This T cell receptor beta chain was recorded in a study of cytomegalovirus exposure and HLA in healthy donors. The study's findings and limits: TCR sequences were mostly rare, though some public TCRs occurred in many donors.

CDR1 and CDR2 (germline): MNHNY, SVGAGI (reference sequence). The CDR3 has 13 residues. Only in-frame clones appear in the TCRdb table, and some are missing; sequencing was by immunoSEQ multiplex PCR. The sample has about 180,000 clones; roughly nine tenths are singletons. Worth noting for this clone: Its antigen is still unknown.

The sequenced sample consisted of PBMCs. The source is a young man in good health and CMV-seropositive. J is TRBJ1-5 and V is TRBV6-6; tentative D call: TRBD1 (6 bases). The CDR3 coding sequence is TGTGCTTGCCAAGGGGGTCACAATCAGCCCCAGCATTTT. Translated: CACQGGHNQPQHF.